The rows below give T cell receptor beta chains drawn from one sample of a study of shared clonotypes between healthy human individuals. Assay: immunoSEQ multiplex PCR; the TCRdb copy retains only in-frame clones and omits some. The sample consists of 1.6 million or so clones, approximately 98.5% of them appearing once. Input material: naive CD4+ T cells sorted from blood. Receptors were obtained from a man aged 25-45 years in good health. Each CDR3 is given with its conserved first and last residue. The order of the fields is J gene, clone size, V gene, D gene, CDR3 DNA, CDR3 protein. The D gene is left open where the match is weak. Not every row has a clone size; where given, it reads once, few, many or a size class.

>TRBJ2-4|once|TRBV7-9|NA
TGTGCCAGCAGCTTGGGCCCTCAGGGCCGCGGGGCCAAAAACATTCAGTACTTC
CASSLGPQGRGAKNIQYF
>TRBJ1-2|NA|TRBV18|TRBD1
TGTGCCAGCTCACCAGGGACAGGGGGTCTTGGCTACACCTTC
CASSPGTGGLGYTF
>TRBJ2-1|NA|TRBV19|TRBD1
TGTGCCAGTAGTATCCATGGGACAGATGAGCAGTTCTTC
CASSIHGTDEQFF
>TRBJ2-7|NA|TRBV5-5|NA
TGTGCCAGCAGCTTCGGTCCGTTGGACACCTACGAGCAGTACTTC
CASSFGPLDTYEQYF
>TRBJ1-4|NA|TRBV5-1|TRBD1
TGCGCCAGCGCAGACAGGGTAGGGGAAAAACTGTTTTTT
CASADRVGEKLFF
>TRBJ2-3|once|TRBV25-1|NA
TGTGCCAGCAGTCTCCTTGGGAGTAGCACAGATACGCAGTATTTT
CASSLLGSSTDTQYF
>TRBJ2-1|NA|TRBV18|TRBD2
TGTGCCAGCTCACCACCGGGAGGGAATGAGCAGTTCTTC
CASSPPGGNEQFF
>TRBJ1-4|NA|TRBV18|NA
TGTGCCAGCTCACCCGGGACGGGTCCCGAAAAACTGTTTTTT
CASSPGTGPEKLFF
>TRBJ1-2|NA|TRBV7-2|NA
TGTGCCAGCAGCTTTCATGGGGCGTTTGGCTACACCTTC
CASSFHGAFGYTF
>TRBJ1-2|NA|TRBV2|NA
TGTGCCAGCAGTGAAAGGACATACCAAGGCTACACCTTC
CASSERTYQGYTF
>TRBJ1-3|NA|TRBV7-8|TRBD1
TGTGCCAGCACCGCGGGACAGTTCTCTGGAAACACCATATATTTT
CASTAGQFSGNTIYF
>TRBJ2-1|NA|TRBV5-4|TRBD2
TGTGCCAGCAGCTCATCGATAGCGGGAGGCCTTTTAAGGGAGCAGTTCTTC
CASSSSIAGGLLREQFF
>TRBJ1-1|once|TRBV2|NA
TGTGCCAGCAGTGTAGTACTTATGAACACTGAAGCTTTCTTT
CASSVVLMNTEAFF
>TRBJ1-5|NA|TRBV7-9|NA
TGTGCCAGCAGCTTCCAGGTTAATCAGCCCCAGCATTTT
CASSFQVNQPQHF
>TRBJ2-2|NA|TRBV5-4|TRBD1
TGTGCCAGCAGCCCGGACAGGTCAAGAAACACCGGGGAGCTGTTTTTT
CASSPDRSRNTGELFF
>TRBJ2-7|NA|TRBV6-1|TRBD2
TGTGCCAGCAGTGAAGTACTAGCGGGAAACTCCTACGAGCAGTACTTC
CASSEVLAGNSYEQYF
>TRBJ2-5|NA|TRBV2|TRBD1
TGTGCCAGCAGTGGTCCTAGGACAGGTGGGCGGGAGACCCAGTACTTC
CASSGPRTGGRETQYF
>TRBJ1-5|NA|TRBV7-6|NA
TGTGCCAGCAGCCCCGGGCCGACAGCTCAGCATTTT
CASSPGPTAQHF
>TRBJ2-1|NA|TRBV10-3|NA
TGTGCCACGGTTGATTCGCGGCGAGACTACAATGAGCAGTTCTTC
CATVDSRRDYNEQFF
>TRBJ2-5|NA|TRBV5-1|TRBD2
TGCGCCAGCAGCGCAGGTATGCTAGCGGGAGCTAGTCAAGAGACCCAGTACTTC
CASSAGMLAGASQETQYF
>TRBJ1-4|NA|TRBV27|NA
TGTGCCAGCAGTTTGGGTGTAGGGATGAAAAAACTGTTTTTT
CASSLGVGMKKLFF
>TRBJ2-2|NA|TRBV5-1|TRBD2
TGCGCCAGCAGCTCTGGGACTAGCGGGAGTACCGGGGAGCTGTTTTTT
CASSSGTSGSTGELFF
>TRBJ1-1|NA|TRBV30|TRBD1
TGTGCCTGGAGTGTACTCGGAGGGCCGGGACAGGGGGCTTTCTTT
CAWSVLGGPGQGAFF
>TRBJ1-2|NA|TRBV7-8|TRBD1
TGTGCCAGCAGCCTCGGGACAGGGGGCACGAATAACTATGGCTACACCTTC
CASSLGTGGTNNYGYTF
>TRBJ2-2|NA|TRBV15|NA
TGTGCCACCAGCAGAGATCAAACAGGTCTTACGGGGGAGCTGTTTTTT
CATSRDQTGLTGELFF
>TRBJ2-7|NA|TRBV5-4|TRBD2
TGTGCCAGCAGCTTGCGGGCTAGCGGGAGTATCTACGAGCAGTACTTC
CASSLRASGSIYEQYF
>TRBJ1-2|once|TRBV5-5|NA
TGTGCCAGCAGCACTGGACAGAGCTATGGCTACACCTTC
CASSTGQSYGYTF
>TRBJ1-1|NA|TRBV6-5|TRBD1
TGTGCCAGCAGATGGCAGGGGGACACTGAAGCTTTCTTT
CASRWQGDTEAFF
>TRBJ2-3|NA|TRBV2|NA
TGTGCCAGCAGTGTTGGAAGCACAGATACGCAGTATTTT
CASSVGSTDTQYF
>TRBJ2-1|NA|TRBV27|TRBD2
TGTGCCAGCAGATTCCTACTAGCGGGTGACTACAATGAGCAGTTCTTC
CASRFLLAGDYNEQFF
>TRBJ2-1|NA|TRBV27|NA
TGTGCCACTACCTGGGGCTCCTACAATGAGCAGTTCTTC
CATTWGSYNEQFF
>TRBJ2-3|NA|TRBV7-3|NA
TGTGCCAGCAGCTTAAATACCCCCGACAGGTTCTTTGGGGGGACTACGCAGTATTTT
CASSLNTPDRFFGGTTQYF
>TRBJ2-3|NA|TRBV18|NA
TGTGCCAGCTCACCAGCGGATACGCAGTATTTT
CASSPADTQYF
>TRBJ2-7|NA|TRBV7-3|TRBD2
TGTGCCAGCAGCTCAGCGGGAGTGGGTGAGCAGTACTTC
CASSSAGVGEQYF
>TRBJ1-3|NA|TRBV28|NA
TGTGCCAGCACCGGGAAGACGGTCTCTGGAAACACCATATATTTT
CASTGKTVSGNTIYF
>TRBJ2-3|NA|TRBV10-2|NA
TGCGCCAGCAGTGAGTCAGAGCGGTATACGCAGTATTTT
CASSESERYTQYF
>TRBJ2-1|NA|TRBV18|NA
TGTGCCAGCTCACCATTTCGTTCAGAAAACAATGAGCAGTTCTTC
CASSPFRSENNEQFF
>TRBJ2-7|NA|TRBV5-1|TRBD2
TGCGCCAGCGGGATCGGGGGGAATACCTACGAGCAGTACTTC
CASGIGGNTYEQYF
>TRBJ2-6|NA|TRBV28|NA
TGTGCCAGCAGTTTAGGGAATTGGGCCAACGTCCTGACTTTC
CASSLGNWANVLTF
>TRBJ2-7|NA|TRBV5-1|TRBD2
TGCGCCAGCAGCTTAGGTCTAGCGGGAGATGAAGGCAACGAGCAGTACTTC
CASSLGLAGDEGNEQYF
>TRBJ2-1|NA|TRBV23-1|NA
TGCGCCAGGACTCAGACCGGAGAGGAAGCATTGAACTACAATGAGCAGTTCTTC
CARTQTGEEALNYNEQFF
>TRBJ2-2|NA|TRBV27|TRBD2
TGTGCCAGCAGGACTAGCGGGAGTAGCACCGGGGAGCTGTTTTTT
CASRTSGSSTGELFF
>TRBJ2-5|NA|TRBV7-6|NA
TGTGCCAGCAGCTTAGCGATCGGGACTCCTGACCAGTACTTC
CASSLAIGTPDQYF
>TRBJ2-5|once|TRBV15|NA
TGTGCCACCAGCCCCCGAGGAGAGACCCAGTACTTC
CATSPRGETQYF
>TRBJ1-1|NA|TRBV7-2|TRBD1
TGTGCCAGCAGCGTCGGACAGGGCTGGACTGAAGCTTTCTTT
CASSVGQGWTEAFF
>TRBJ2-2|NA|TRBV18|NA
TGTGCCAGCTCACCACGGCAGCGGGCGAACACCGGGGAGCTGTTTTTT
CASSPRQRANTGELFF